The rows below give T cell receptor beta chains drawn from one sample of a study of CD8 T cells in Susac syndrome. TCRdb re-called the immunoSEQ multiplex PCR reads through MiXCR, storing one row per CDR3 protein. There are approximately 150,000 distinct CDR3 sequences in the sample; more than 90% occur only once, and roughly 0.084% lies in the top ten. The sample comprised CD4+ T cells from PBMCs. Every receptor here comes from a human donor with Susac syndrome. CDR3s include the opening cysteine and the closing phenylalanine or tryptophan. The D gene is left open where the match is weak. Clone sizes are given selectively: once, few, many, or a class where the clone is expanded.

D	size	V	J	CDR3	DNA
TRBD1	few	TRBV20-1	TRBJ1-1	CSARDRAGFTEAFF	TGCAGTGCTAGGGACAGGGCTGGATTCACTGAAGCTTTCTTT
TRBD1	NA	TRBV20-1	TRBJ1-2	CSAGRGLDYGYTF	TGCAGTGCTGGCAGGGGGTTGGACTATGGCTACACCTTC
NA	once	TRBV3-1	TRBJ1-6	CASSQTVGTGRPLHF	TGTGCCAGCAGCCAAACCGTAGGAACAGGGCGGCCCCTCCACTTT
NA	NA	TRBV7-2	TRBJ1-6	CASRPGILDSPLHF	TGTGCCAGCAGGCCCGGGATTCTCGATTCACCCCTCCACTTT
TRBD2	NA	TRBV3-1	TRBJ2-1	CASSQRASGSGNEQFF	TGTGCCAGCAGCCAACGGGCTAGCGGGAGCGGTAATGAGCAGTTCTTC
NA	NA	TRBV24-1	TRBJ1-1	CATSDPMAAEAFF	TGTGCCACCAGTGACCCCATGGCAGCTGAAGCTTTCTTT
TRBD1	NA	TRBV7-2	TRBJ1-2	CASSPDRGEGYTF	TGTGCCAGCAGCCCGGACAGGGGGGAAGGCTACACCTTC
TRBD1	NA	TRBV6-2/TRBV6-3	TRBJ1-1	CASRDAGGNTEAFF	TGTGCCAGCAGGGACGCAGGGGGAAACACTGAAGCTTTCTTT
TRBD2	NA	TRBV18	TRBJ2-1	CASSPLAGGSNEQFF	TGTGCCAGCTCACCACTAGCGGGTGGGAGCAATGAGCAGTTCTTC
NA	NA	TRBV20-1	TRBJ2-1	CSARGATYNEQFF	TGCAGTGCTAGGGGCGCCACCTACAATGAGCAGTTCTTC
TRBD2	NA	TRBV20-1	TRBJ2-1	CSASSSGRANEQFF	TGCAGTGCTAGTTCTAGCGGGAGGGCCAATGAGCAGTTCTTC
NA	NA	TRBV29-1	TRBJ2-5	CSAGRRTEETQYF	TGCAGCGCCGGGCGGCGGACAGAAGAGACCCAGTACTTC
TRBD1	NA	TRBV20-1	TRBJ1-5	CSTSTGTGNQPQHF	TGCAGTACCTCAACCGGGACAGGCAATCAGCCCCAGCATTTT
NA	NA	TRBV5-4	TRBJ2-1	CASSLRAPNEQFF	TGTGCCAGCAGCTTGCGGGCCCCGAATGAGCAGTTCTTC
NA	NA	TRBV4-1	TRBJ1-2	CASSQRDSEGGYTF	TGCGCCAGCAGCCAAAGGGACTCCGAAGGCGGCTACACCTTC
TRBD1	NA	TRBV7-9	TRBJ2-6	CASSSGQDSGANVLTF	TGTGCCAGCAGCTCGGGACAGGACTCTGGGGCCAACGTCCTGACTTTC
TRBD1	NA	TRBV2	TRBJ1-1	CASGYRGPEAFF	TGTGCCAGCGGATACAGGGGCCCTGAAGCTTTCTTT
NA	NA	TRBV4-1	TRBJ2-3	CASSRSPDTDTQYF	TGCGCCAGCAGCCGGAGCCCAGACACAGATACGCAGTATTTT
NA	once	TRBV18	TRBJ1-6	CASSPGDGTNSPLHF	TGTGCCAGCTCACCGGGGGACGGGACTAATTCACCCCTCCACTTT
NA	NA	TRBV4-1	TRBJ2-3	CASSLSPPGVSDTQYF	TGCGCCAGCAGCCTGTCCCCCCCGGGCGTCTCAGATACGCAGTATTTT
TRBD1	once	TRBV4-1	TRBJ1-2	CASSRDRGIGGYTF	TGCGCCAGCAGCCGGGACAGGGGAATCGGTGGCTACACCTTC
NA	NA	TRBV7-9	TRBJ1-2	CASSPGLSALGGYTF	TGTGCCAGCAGCCCGGGACTCTCGGCCCTCGGTGGCTACACCTTC
TRBD1	NA	TRBV11-2	TRBJ1-4	CASSVDRGSEKLFF	TGTGCCAGCAGCGTGGACAGGGGAAGTGAAAAACTGTTTTTT
NA	NA	TRBV7-9	TRBJ2-5	CASSSDSETQYF	TGTGCCAGCAGCTCAGACTCGGAGACCCAGTACTTC
NA	once	TRBV7-3	TRBJ2-7	CASSPGLDTYEQYF	TGTGCCAGCAGCCCGGGACTCGACACCTACGAGCAGTACTTC
TRBD1	NA	TRBV20-1	TRBJ1-4	CSPTVGQPPEKLFF	TGCAGTCCGACAGTGGGACAGCCTCCTGAAAAACTGTTTTTT
NA	NA	TRBV10-3	TRBJ2-7	CAISPGAEQYF	TGTGCCATCAGTCCAGGGGCTGAGCAGTACTTC
TRBD1	NA	TRBV7-2	TRBJ1-1	CASSPRGGLVTEAFF	TGTGCCAGCAGCCCCCGAGGGGGCTTGGTCACTGAAGCTTTCTTT
NA	NA	TRBV28	TRBJ2-2	CASSLRTPWDTGELFF	TGTGCCAGCAGTTTGAGGACCCCTTGGGACACCGGGGAGCTGTTTTTT
NA	NA	TRBV12-3/TRBV12-4	TRBJ1-1	CASSFGQRRNTEAFF	TGTGCCAGCAGTTTTGGCCAAAGGAGGAACACTGAAGCTTTCTTT
TRBD1	NA	TRBV20-1	TRBJ1-5	CSAPGTGGQPQHF	TGCAGTGCTCCCGGGACAGGGGGTCAGCCCCAGCATTTT
TRBD1	NA	TRBV29-1	TRBJ2-4	CSVKDRGEQNIQYF	TGCAGCGTTAAAGACAGGGGGGAACAGAACATTCAGTACTTC
NA	NA	TRBV5-1	TRBJ2-5	CASSWGPTGTETQYF	TGCGCCAGCAGCTGGGGACCAACAGGGACAGAGACCCAGTACTTC
NA	once	TRBV11-2	TRBJ2-2	CASGQIKNTGELFF	TGTGCCAGCGGACAAATCAAAAACACCGGGGAGCTGTTTTTT
NA	NA	TRBV3-1	TRBJ2-3	CASSQMQTTDTQYF	TGTGCCAGCAGCCAGATGCAAACCACAGATACGCAGTATTTT
TRBD2	NA	TRBV20-1	TRBJ2-1	CSARGTRRWFF	TGCAGTGCTAGAGGGACTAGACGATGGTTCTTC
NA	NA	TRBV12-3/TRBV12-4	TRBJ1-1	CASILRGGALEAFF	TGTGCCAGCATCCTCAGGGGAGGGGCCCTTGAAGCTTTCTTT
TRBD1	NA	TRBV6-1	TRBJ2-2	CASCKTGSTGELFF	TGTGCCAGCTGTAAGACAGGGAGCACCGGGGAGCTGTTTTTT
NA	NA	TRBV25-1	TRBJ2-5	CASSESGPRLGTGEETQYF	TGTGCCAGCAGTGAATCAGGACCCCGGCTGGGAACCGGGGAGGAGACCCAGTACTTC
NA	few	TRBV29-1	TRBJ2-7	CSVLGAYEQYF	TGCAGCGTTTTAGGTGCCTACGAGCAGTACTTC
TRBD1	NA	TRBV3-1	TRBJ1-2	CASSPGQARGYTF	TGTGCCAGCAGCCCCGGACAGGCGCGCGGCTACACCTTC
TRBD2	NA	TRBV2	TRBJ2-3	CASRGLAGRTDTQYF	TGTGCCAGCAGAGGACTAGCGGGACGCACAGATACGCAGTATTTT
TRBD2	NA	TRBV7-9	TRBJ2-7	CASSQTGLAGGEEQYF	TGTGCCAGCAGCCAGACCGGACTAGCGGGAGGCGAAGAGCAGTACTTC
NA	once	TRBV7-2	TRBJ2-1	CASSSSSGTYNEQFF	TGTGCCAGCAGCTCAAGCTCCGGGACCTACAATGAGCAGTTCTTC
NA	NA	TRBV20-1	TRBJ2-1	CSASPTSNEQFF	TGCAGTGCCTCCCCCACTAGCAATGAGCAGTTCTTC